The 12 T cell receptor beta chains in this list originate from one sample, sequenced in a study of human versus mouse CDR3 diversity and MHC coevolution. Only in-frame clones appear in the TCRdb table, and some are missing; sequencing was by immunoSEQ multiplex PCR. The profile shows tens of thousands of clones, about 94% of them singletons. The sample was naive CD4+ T cells from blood. Subset indicated: CD45RO-negative CD62L-positive naive CD4 T cells. Source of these receptors: a person in their 60s in good health.

The rearrangement joins TRBV7-2 to TRBJ2-7; 9 nucleotides match TRBD2. V shed 5 bases, J shed 4 bases, and the junction held 12 bases outside the gene matches. Per the germline V gene, CDR1 is SGHTA and CDR2 is FQGNSA. This CDR3 is built from 16 residues. The CDR3 DNA reads TGTGCCAGCAGCCCCTCGGGACGGACTAGCGTGTACGAGCAGTACTTC. Translation gives CASSPSGRTSVYEQYF.

This chain links TRBV10-3 with TRBJ1-3; a weak D match, TRBD1 (5 bases). V was shortened by 6 bases and J by 1 base, with 10 bases between the two germline ends. CDR1 is ENHRY and CDR2 is SYGVKD in the germline V gene. CDR3 length: 14 amino acids. CDR3 loop: CAIRSDSSGNTIYF. Here the CDR3 DNA reads TGTGCCATCAGATCCGACAGTTCTGGAAACACCATATATTTT.

The chain couples TRBV6-6 to TRBJ2-7, with 9 bases that match TRBD2. This CDR3 spans 15 amino acids. Germline values: CDR1 MNHNY, CDR2 SVGAGI (reference sequence). V lost 4 bases, J lost 2 bases, and 6 bases stayed unmatched. For the CDR3, the DNA is TGTGCCAGCAGTTCAAGACTAGCGGATACCTACGAGCAGTACTTC. Residues: CASSSRLADTYEQYF.

The chain couples TRBV9 to TRBJ2-7; 8 bases align to TRBD1. V lost 0 bases, J lost 2 bases, and 4 bases stayed unmatched. This CDR3 has 15 residues. The germline CDR1 and CDR2 sequences are SGDLS and YYNGEE. The CDR3 loop is CASSVGWTGTYEQYF. DNA for the CDR3: TGTGCCAGCAGCGTAGGCTGGACAGGGACCTACGAGCAGTACTTC.

This sequence joins TRBV19 and TRBJ1-1; D not certain. V shed 1 base and J shed 5 bases, with 14 bases lying between them. Per germline, CDR1 LNHDA and CDR2 SQIVND (reference sequence). The CDR3 extends over 15 amino acids. The CDR3 bases are TGTGCCAGTAGTATAGTGGCGGGTTCGGGGACTGAAGCTTTCTTT. Translation gives CASSIVAGSGTEAFF.

This CDR3 reads CASSPRRQGRYNEQFF. CDR3 DNA: TGTGCCAGCAGCCCGCGGCGACAGGGGCGATACAATGAGCAGTTCTTC. The chain uses TRBV5-4 and TRBJ2-1, with 8 bases fitting TRBD1. This CDR3 spans 16 amino acids. Germline CDR1 reads SGHNT; CDR2 reads YYREEE (reference sequence). Germline trimming cut 4 bases from V and 4 bases from J; bases unmatched to any gene: 10.

This CDR3 is CASSYSYDREYEQYF. The CDR3 nucleotides read TGTGCCAGCAGTTACTCGTACGACAGGGAGTACGAGCAGTACTTC. This chain uses TRBV6-5 with TRBJ2-7; TRBD1 aligns across 7 bases. CDR1 MNHEY and CDR2 SVGAGI come from the germline V gene. V was pared by 0 bases and J by 4 bases, with 6 bases of the junction left unmatched. The CDR3 runs 15 residues.

The genes are TRBV6-5 and TRBJ1-5; D is perhaps TRBD1 (6 bases). The V gene lost 6 bases and the J gene lost 1 base, with 10 bases spanning the gap. This CDR3 spans 14 amino acids. Germline V lookup: CDR1 MNHEY, CDR2 SVGAGI. The CDR3 spells CASRRQGSNQPQHF. The CDR3 DNA sequence: TGTGCCAGCAGGCGCCAGGGGAGCAATCAGCCCCAGCATTTT.

The chain recombines TRBV6-5 with TRBJ2-3; no clear D. Germline lookup yields CDR1 MNHEY and CDR2 SVGAGI. The CDR3 has 15 residues. Trimming removed 6 bases at V and 1 base at J, with 14 bases between. CDR3 sequence: CASRRLGTGTDTQYF. The DNA of the CDR3 is TGTGCCAGCAGAAGGCTAGGTACCGGCACAGATACGCAGTATTTT.

V usage is TRBV7-6 and J usage is TRBJ2-2; no definite D call. V lost 1 base and J 0 bases, leaving 6 bases between the germline ends. CDR3 size: 15 residues. CDR1 is SGHVS and CDR2 is FNYEAQ in the germline V gene. CDR3 region: CASSLGQTNTGELFF. In DNA, the CDR3 is TGTGCCAGCAGCTTAGGGCAGACGAACACCGGGGAGCTGTTTTTT.

The V and J genes are TRBV7-8 and TRBJ1-1, with 11 bases fitting TRBD1. V shed 6 bases, J shed 5 bases, and the junction held 8 bases outside the gene matches. The CDR3 has 15 amino acids. The germline V gene has CDR1 SGHVS and CDR2 FQNEAQ. The CDR3 reads CASRFTGTGGTEAFF. The CDR3 DNA reads as TGTGCCAGCAGGTTTACCGGGACAGGGGGAACTGAAGCTTTCTTT.

This clone showed up just once. V is TRBV7-9 and J is TRBJ2-1; 13 bases fit TRBD2. V was pared by 3 bases and J by 16 bases, with 9 bases of the junction left unmatched. The CDR3 spans 14 residues. CDR1 is SEHNR, CDR2 FQNEAQ, per germline (reference sequence). The CDR3 spells CASSFGLAGEILFF. CDR3 in DNA: TGTGCCAGCAGCTTCGGACTAGCGGGAGAGATCCTCTTCTTC.